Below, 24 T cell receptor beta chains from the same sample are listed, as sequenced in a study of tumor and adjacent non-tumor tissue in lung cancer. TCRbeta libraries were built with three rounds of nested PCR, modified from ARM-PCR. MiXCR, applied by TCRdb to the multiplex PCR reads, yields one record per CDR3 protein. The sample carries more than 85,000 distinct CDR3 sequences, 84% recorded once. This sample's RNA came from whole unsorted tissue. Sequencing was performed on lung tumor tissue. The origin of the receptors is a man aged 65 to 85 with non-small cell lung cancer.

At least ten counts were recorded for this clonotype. CDR3 amino acids: CASSYKVNTEAFF. In DNA, the CDR3 is TGTGCCAGCAGCTATAAGGTGAACACTGAAGCTTTCTTT. V gene TRBV5-6 combines with J gene TRBJ1-1; D gene ambiguous. Germline CDR1 and CDR2: SGHDT and YYEEEE. With 3 bases removed from V and 0 bases from J, the gap between germline ends came to 6 bases. The CDR3 is 13 amino acids.

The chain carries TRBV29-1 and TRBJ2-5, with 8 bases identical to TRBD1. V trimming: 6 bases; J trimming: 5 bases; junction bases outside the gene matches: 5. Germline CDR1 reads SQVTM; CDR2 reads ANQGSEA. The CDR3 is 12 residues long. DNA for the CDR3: TGCAGCGTAGGACAGGGAAGGGAGACCCAGTACTTC. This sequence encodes CSVGQGRETQYF.

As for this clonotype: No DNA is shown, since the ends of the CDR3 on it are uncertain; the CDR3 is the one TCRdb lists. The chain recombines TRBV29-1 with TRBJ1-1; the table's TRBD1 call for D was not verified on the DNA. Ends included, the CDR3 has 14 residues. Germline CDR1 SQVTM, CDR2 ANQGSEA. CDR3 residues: CSVFGQGIKIETFF.

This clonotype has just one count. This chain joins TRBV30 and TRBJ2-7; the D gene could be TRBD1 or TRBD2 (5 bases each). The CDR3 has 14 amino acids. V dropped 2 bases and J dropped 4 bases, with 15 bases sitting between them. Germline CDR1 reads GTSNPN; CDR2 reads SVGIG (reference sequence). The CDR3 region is CAWSITGTPYEQYF. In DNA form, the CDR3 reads TGTGCCTGGAGTATAACCGGGACCCCTTACGAGCAGTACTTC.

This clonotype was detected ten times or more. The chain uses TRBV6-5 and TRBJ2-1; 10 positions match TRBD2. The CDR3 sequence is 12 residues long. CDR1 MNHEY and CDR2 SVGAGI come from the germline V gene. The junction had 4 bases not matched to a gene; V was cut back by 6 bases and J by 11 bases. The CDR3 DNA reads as TGTGCCAGCAGACATACTAGCGGGAAGCAGTTCTTC. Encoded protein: CASRHTSGKQFF.

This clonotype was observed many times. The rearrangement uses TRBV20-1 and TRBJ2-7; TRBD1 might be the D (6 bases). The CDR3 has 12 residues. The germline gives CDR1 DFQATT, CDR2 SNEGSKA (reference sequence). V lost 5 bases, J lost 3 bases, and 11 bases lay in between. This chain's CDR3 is CSARGHLYEQYF. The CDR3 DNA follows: TGCAGTGCTCGGGGACACCTCTACGAGCAGTACTTC.

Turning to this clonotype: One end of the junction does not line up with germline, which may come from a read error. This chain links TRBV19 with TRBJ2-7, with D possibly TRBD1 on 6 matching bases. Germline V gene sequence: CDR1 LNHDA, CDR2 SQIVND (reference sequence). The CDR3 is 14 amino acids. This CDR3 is CASKYQGHSYEQCF. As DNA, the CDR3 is TGTGCCAGTAAATACCAGGGGCACTCATACGAGCAGTGCTTC.

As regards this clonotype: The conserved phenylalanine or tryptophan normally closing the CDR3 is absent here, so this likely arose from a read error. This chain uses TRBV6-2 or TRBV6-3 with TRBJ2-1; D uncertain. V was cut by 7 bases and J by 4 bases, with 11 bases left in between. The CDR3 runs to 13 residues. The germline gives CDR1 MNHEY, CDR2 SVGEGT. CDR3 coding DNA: TGTGCCAGCAATAGAGGCTGTTACAATGAGCAGTTCCTC. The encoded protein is CASNRGCYNEQFL.

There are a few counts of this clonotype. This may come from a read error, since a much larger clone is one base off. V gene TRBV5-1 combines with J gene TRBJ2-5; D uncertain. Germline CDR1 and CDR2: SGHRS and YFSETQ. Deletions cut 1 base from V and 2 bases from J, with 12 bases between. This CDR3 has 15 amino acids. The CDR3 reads CASSLIPGSQETQYF. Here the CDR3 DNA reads TGCGCCAGCAGCTTGATTCCAGGCAGTCAAGAGACCCAGTACTTC.

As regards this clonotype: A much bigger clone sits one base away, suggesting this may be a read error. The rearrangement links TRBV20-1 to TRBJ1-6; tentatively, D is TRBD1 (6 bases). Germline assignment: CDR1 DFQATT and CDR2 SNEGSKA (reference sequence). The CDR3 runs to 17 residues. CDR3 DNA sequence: TGCAGTGTTAGAGAAACAGGGAGGATCTACTATAATTCACCCCTCCACTTT. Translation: CSVRETGRIYYNSPLHF.

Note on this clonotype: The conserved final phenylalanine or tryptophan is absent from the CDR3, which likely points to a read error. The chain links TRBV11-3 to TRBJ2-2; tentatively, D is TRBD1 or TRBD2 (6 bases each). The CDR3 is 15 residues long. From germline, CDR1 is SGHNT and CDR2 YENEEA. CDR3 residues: CASTGQGRNTGELFY. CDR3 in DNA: TGTGCCAGCACAGGGCAGGGGAGGAACACTGGGGAGCTGTTTTAT.

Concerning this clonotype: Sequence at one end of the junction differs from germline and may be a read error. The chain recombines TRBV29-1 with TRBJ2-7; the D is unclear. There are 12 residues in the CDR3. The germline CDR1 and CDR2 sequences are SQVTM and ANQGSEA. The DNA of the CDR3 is TGCAGTGTTGGCAGCACCTCCTACGGGCAGTACTTC. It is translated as CSVGSTSYGQYF.

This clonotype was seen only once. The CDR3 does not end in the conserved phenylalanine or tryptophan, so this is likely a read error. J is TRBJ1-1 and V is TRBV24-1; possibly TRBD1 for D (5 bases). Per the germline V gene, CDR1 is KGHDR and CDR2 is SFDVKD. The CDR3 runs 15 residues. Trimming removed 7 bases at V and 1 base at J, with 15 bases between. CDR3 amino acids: CATSVSRGRNTEAFL. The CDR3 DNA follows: TGTGCCACCAGCGTCTCAAGGGGTCGGAACACTGAAGCTTTCCTT.

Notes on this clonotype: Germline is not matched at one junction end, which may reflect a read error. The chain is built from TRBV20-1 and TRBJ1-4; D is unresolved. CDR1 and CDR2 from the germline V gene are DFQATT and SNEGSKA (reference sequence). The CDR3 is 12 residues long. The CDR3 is CSARDGDEKLLF. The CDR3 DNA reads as TGCAGTGCTAGAGATGGTGATGAAAAACTGCTTTTT.

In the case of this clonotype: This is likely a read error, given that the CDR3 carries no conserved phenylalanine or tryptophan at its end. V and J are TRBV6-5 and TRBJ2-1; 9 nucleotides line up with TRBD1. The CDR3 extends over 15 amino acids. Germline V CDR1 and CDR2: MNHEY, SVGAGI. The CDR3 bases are TGTACCAGCAGTTTTACCGGGACAGGGACAAATGAGCAGTTCCTC. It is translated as CTSSFTGTGTNEQFL.

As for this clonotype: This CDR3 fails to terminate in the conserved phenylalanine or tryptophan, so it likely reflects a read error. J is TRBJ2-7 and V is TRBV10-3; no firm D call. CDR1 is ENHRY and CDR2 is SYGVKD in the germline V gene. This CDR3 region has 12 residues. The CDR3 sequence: CAIGDTTYEQYL. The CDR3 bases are TGTGCCATCGGTGATACGACCTACGAACAGTACCTC.

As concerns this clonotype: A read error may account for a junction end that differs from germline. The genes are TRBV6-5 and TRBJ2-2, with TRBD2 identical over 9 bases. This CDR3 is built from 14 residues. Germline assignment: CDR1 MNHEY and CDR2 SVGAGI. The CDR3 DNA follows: TGTGTCAGCAGGACTAGCGCCAACACAGGGGAGCTGTATTTT. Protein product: CVSRTSANTGELYF.

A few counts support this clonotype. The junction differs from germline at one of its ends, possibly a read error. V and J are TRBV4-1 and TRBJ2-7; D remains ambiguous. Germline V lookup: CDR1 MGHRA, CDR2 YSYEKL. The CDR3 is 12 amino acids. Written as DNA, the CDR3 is TGCGCCAGCAACCAATCTTTACACGAGCAGTACTTC. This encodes CASNQSLHEQYF.

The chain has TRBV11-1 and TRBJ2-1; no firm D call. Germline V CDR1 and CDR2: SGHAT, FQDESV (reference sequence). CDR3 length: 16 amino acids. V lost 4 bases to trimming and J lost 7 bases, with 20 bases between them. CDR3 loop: CASSSHSDRVENEQFF. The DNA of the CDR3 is TGTGCCAGCAGCTCACATTCGGATAGGGTAGAGAATGAGCAGTTCTTC.

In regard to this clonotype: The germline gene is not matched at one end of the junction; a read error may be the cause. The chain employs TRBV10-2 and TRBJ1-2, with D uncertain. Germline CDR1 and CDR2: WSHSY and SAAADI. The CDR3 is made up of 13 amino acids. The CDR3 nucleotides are TGTGTCAGCAGTGAGTCGAGCTGGAGGCAGACCAACTTC. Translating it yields CVSSESSWRQTNF.

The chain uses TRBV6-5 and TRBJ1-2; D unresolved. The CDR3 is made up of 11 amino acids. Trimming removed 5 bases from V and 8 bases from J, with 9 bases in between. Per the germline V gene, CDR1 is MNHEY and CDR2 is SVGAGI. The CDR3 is CASSRPGGYTF. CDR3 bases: TGTGCCAGCAGTAGACCGGGGGGCTACACCTTC.

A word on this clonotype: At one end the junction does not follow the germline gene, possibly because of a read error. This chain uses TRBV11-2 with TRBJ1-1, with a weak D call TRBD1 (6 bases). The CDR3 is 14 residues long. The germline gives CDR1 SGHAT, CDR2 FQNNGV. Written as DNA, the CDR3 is TGTGCTAGCAGCTTCGGCGGGGGCTGGACTGAAGTTTTCTTT. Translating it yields CASSFGGGWTEVFF. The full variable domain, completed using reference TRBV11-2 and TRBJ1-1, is EAGVAQSPRYKIIEKRQSVAFWCNPISGHATLYWYQQILGQGPKLLIQFQNNGVVDDSQLPKDRFSAERLKGVDSTLKIQPAKLEDSAVYLCASSFGGGWTEVFFGQGTRLTVV.

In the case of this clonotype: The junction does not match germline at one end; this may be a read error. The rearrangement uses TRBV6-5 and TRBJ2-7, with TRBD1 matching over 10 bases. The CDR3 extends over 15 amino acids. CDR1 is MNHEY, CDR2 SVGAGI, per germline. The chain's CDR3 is CVSCYSGQGSYEQYF. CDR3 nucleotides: TGTGTCAGCTGTTACTCGGGACAGGGGTCCTACGAGCAGTACTTC.

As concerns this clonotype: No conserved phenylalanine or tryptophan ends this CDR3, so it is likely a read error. The CDR3 sequence is CVNSLLGASGGYNEQFL. CDR3 coding DNA: TGTGTCAACAGCCTCCTAGGGGCTAGCGGGGGCTACAATGAGCAGTTCTTA. The chain combines TRBV11-3 with TRBJ2-1, with TRBD2 identical over 10 bases. Germline CDR1 SGHNT, CDR2 YENEEA. The CDR3 length is 17 residues.